This paragraph reports one T cell receptor (beta chain). TCRdb reprocessed the 5' RACE reads and stores each CDR3 protein as one record, lacking DNA. The sample totals roughly 300,000 distinct CDR3 sequences. This sample is part of a study of monozygotic twins with inflammatory bowel disease. This receptor was identified in a human donor with ulcerative colitis or Crohn's disease, or a healthy co-twin of an affected twin (not recorded which). Material: blood.

CDR3 amino acids: CASSIFADNEQYF. The chain has TRBV19 and TRBJ2-7. Germline V CDR1 and CDR2: LNHDA, SQIVND (reference sequence). The CDR3 runs to 13 residues.